The T cell receptor (beta chain) described here comes from a study of shared clonotypes between healthy human individuals. Clones were read by immunoSEQ multiplex PCR, and TCRdb kept only the in-frame ones, dropping some. Here the sample spans around 2,000,000 clones, approximately 95% being singletons. Trimming removed 5 bases from V and 3 bases from J, with 19 bases in between. This CDR3 comprises 16 residues. Germline lookup yields CDR1 SGHAT and CDR2 FQNNGV. Terminally differentiated effector memory CD45RA+ cells were excluded from the naive CD8 cells, which were CD45RO-negative and positively selected for CCR7.

The receptor's source is a man younger than 35 in good health. Sequencing was done on a sample of naive CD8+ T cells sorted from blood. The chain uses TRBV11-2 and TRBJ1-2; possibly TRBD1 for D (6 bases). In nucleotides, the CDR3 is TGTGCCAGCAGCCCAGGGGTACGGGGCGCTGACTATGGCTACACCTTC. Encoded protein: CASSPGVRGADYGYTF.